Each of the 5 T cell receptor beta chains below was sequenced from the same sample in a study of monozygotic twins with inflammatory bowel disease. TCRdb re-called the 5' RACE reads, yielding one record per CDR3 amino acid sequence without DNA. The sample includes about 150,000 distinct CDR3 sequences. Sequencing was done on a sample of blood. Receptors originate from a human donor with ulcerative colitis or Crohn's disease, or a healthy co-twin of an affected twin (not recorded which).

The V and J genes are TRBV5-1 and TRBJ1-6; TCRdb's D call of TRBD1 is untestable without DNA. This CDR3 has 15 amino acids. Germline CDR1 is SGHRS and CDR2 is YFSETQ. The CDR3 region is CASSLRAGGDSPLHF.

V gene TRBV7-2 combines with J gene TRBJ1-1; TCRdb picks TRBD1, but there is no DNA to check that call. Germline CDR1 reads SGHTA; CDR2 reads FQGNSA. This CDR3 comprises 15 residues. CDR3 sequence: CASSFLFGAGTEAFF.

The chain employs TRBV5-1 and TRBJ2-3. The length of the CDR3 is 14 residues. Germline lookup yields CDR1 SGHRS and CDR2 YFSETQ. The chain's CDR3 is CASSLEGFGDTQYF.

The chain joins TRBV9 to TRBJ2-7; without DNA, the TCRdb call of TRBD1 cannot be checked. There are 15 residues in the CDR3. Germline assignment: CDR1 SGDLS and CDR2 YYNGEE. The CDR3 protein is CASSAGDRAPSEQYF.

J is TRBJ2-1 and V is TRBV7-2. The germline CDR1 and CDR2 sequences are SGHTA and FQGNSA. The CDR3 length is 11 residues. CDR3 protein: CASSFLTEQFF.